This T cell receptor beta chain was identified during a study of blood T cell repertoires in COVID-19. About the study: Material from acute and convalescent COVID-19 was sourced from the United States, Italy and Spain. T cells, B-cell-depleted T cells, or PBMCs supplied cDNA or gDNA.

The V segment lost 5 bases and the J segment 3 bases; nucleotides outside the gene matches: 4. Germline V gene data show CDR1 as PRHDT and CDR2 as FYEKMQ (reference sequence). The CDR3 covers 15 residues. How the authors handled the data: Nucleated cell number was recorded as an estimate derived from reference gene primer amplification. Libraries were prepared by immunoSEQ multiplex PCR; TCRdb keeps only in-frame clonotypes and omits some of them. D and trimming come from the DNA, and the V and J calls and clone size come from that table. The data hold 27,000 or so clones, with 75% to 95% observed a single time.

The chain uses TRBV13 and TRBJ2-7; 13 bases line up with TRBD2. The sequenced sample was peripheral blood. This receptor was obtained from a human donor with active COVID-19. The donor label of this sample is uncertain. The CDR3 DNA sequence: TGTGCCAGCAGCAGCAGGACTAGCGGGAGCTACGAGCAGTACTTC. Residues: CASSSRTSGSYEQYF. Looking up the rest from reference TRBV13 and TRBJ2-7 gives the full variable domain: AAGVIQSPRHLIKEKRETATLKCYPIPRHDTVYWYQQGPGQDPQFLISFYEKMQSDKGSIPDRFSAQQFSDYHSELNMSSLELGDSALYFCASSSRTSGSYEQYFGPGTRLTVT.